The 6 T cell receptor beta chains listed next were all sequenced from one sample in a study of cytomegalovirus exposure and HLA in healthy donors. Primers: 60 Vbeta forward and 13 Jbeta reverse. Assay used: immunoSEQ multiplex PCR; TCRdb lists only in-frame clones, some missing. The table lists 130,000 to 150,000 clones, 73% of them singletons, with 1.5% to 2% in the top ten. Sequenced: PBMCs. The receptor source for this set is a woman aged 18-29 years in good health and CMV-seronegative.

In this sample, this clone turned up a few times. The rearrangement joins TRBV2 to TRBJ2-7; TRBD1 matches 7 bases. In germline, CDR1 is SNHLY, CDR2 FYNNEI. The CDR3 runs to 14 residues. The trim removed 8 bases at V and 0 bases at J, leaving 7 bases unmatched. CDR3 loop: CASLDRPSSYEQYF. The CDR3 coding sequence is TGTGCCAGCTTGGACAGGCCGAGCTCCTACGAGCAGTACTTC.

The V call is TRBV4-1, the J call TRBJ2-5, with D hard to call. CDR1 is MGHRA and CDR2 is YSYEKL in the germline V gene. Trimming shortened V by 2 bases and J by 5 bases, and 6 bases separated the two germline ends. This CDR3 region has 12 residues. This chain's CDR3 is CASSQSPETQYF. DNA of the CDR3: TGCGCCAGCAGCCAATCCCCGGAGACCCAGTACTTC.

The chain has TRBV14 and TRBJ2-3; D may be TRBD1 (5 bases). The CDR3 consists of 14 residues. Trimming cost V 1 base and J 6 bases, with 11 bases left between them. Germline CDR1 is SGHDN and CDR2 is FVKESK. The CDR3 nucleotides are TGTGCCAGCAGCCAAGTCAGGGTTAAGGATACGCAGTATTTT. It is translated as CASSQVRVKDTQYF.

The CDR3 loop is CASRERANEQFF. The CDR3 DNA sequence: TGTGCCAGCAGGGAGCGGGCAAATGAGCAGTTCTTC. The J gene is TRBJ2-1, the V gene TRBV7-9; TRBD2 is a possible D gene (6 bases). Trimming pared 6 bases from V and 7 bases from J, leaving 10 bases between. The CDR3 consists of 12 residues. Looked up from germline, CDR1 is SEHNR and CDR2 is FQNEAQ (reference sequence).

V gene TRBV10-3 combines with J gene TRBJ1-2; 7 bases are a match to TRBD1. V gave up 7 bases and J gave up 8 bases; unmatched junction bases: 7. Germline CDR1 reads ENHRY; CDR2 reads SYGVKD. This CDR3 is built from 12 residues. This CDR3 is CAINRQGNGYTF. The CDR3 region has the DNA TGTGCCATCAATAGACAGGGTAACGGCTACACCTTC.

The chain uses TRBV29-1 and TRBJ1-2; D gene unclear. Per germline, CDR1 SQVTM and CDR2 ANQGSEA. The germline V and J ends were trimmed by 2 bases and 3 bases, with 4 bases remaining between them. The CDR3 extends over 11 amino acids. The CDR3 protein is CSVEQDYGYTF. For the CDR3, the DNA is TGCAGCGTTGAACAGGACTATGGCTACACCTTC. Supplemented by reference TRBV29-1 and TRBJ1-2, the full variable domain reads SAVISQKPSRDICQRGTSLTIQCQVDSQVTMMFWYRQQPGQSLTLIATANQGSEATYESGFVIDKFPISRPNLTFSTLTVSNMSPEDSSIYLCSVEQDYGYTFGSGTRLTVV.